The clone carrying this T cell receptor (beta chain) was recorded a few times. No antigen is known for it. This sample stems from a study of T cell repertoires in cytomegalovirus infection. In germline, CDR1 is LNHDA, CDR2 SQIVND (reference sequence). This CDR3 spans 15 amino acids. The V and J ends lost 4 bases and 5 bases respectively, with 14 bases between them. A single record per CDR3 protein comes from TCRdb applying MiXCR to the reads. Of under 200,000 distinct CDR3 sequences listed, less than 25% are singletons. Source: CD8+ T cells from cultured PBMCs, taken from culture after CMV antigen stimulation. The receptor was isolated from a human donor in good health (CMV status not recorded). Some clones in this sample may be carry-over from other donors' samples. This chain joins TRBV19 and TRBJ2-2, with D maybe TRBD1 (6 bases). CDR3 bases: TGTGCCAGTAGTAACCCAGGGGAAAGGACCGGGGAGCTGTTTTTT. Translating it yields CASSNPGERTGELFF.